A single sample is the source of the 19 T cell receptor beta chains below, sequenced in a study of lymphopenia after photon versus proton radiotherapy. Data came from immunoSEQ multiplex PCR; TCRdb stores just in-frame clones and leaves some out. Among around 18,000 clones listed, about nine tenths were seen once. Specimen: peripheral blood, collected from a patient treated with proton-based radiotherapy. The origin of the receptors is a man between 65 and 85 years old with pancreatic cancer.

This chain links TRBV4-1 with TRBJ1-1, with TRBD1 as a possible D gene (5 bases). The CDR3 is 15 amino acids. CDR1 and CDR2 from the germline V gene are MGHRA and YSYEKL. The V end lost 1 base, the J end lost 0 bases, and 9 bases lay between the germline ends. The CDR3 sequence is CASSQVGAMNTEAFF. The CDR3 DNA reads as TGCGCCAGCAGCCAAGTCGGGGCCATGAACACTGAAGCTTTCTTT.

The rearrangement joins TRBV5-1 to TRBJ1-4; 8 nucleotides line up with TRBD1. The germline CDR1 and CDR2 sequences are SGHRS and YFSETQ. J gave up 6 bases and V 0 bases, and 4 bases lay outside the gene matches. This CDR3 is built from 15 residues. For the CDR3, the DNA is TGCGCCAGCAGCTTGGGCGACAGGGGATATGAAAAACTGTTTTTT. As protein: CASSLGDRGYEKLFF.

This rearrangement joins TRBV30 to TRBJ1-3; no clear D. The CDR3 spans 15 residues. Per the germline V gene, CDR1 is GTSNPN and CDR2 is SVGIG (reference sequence). V was clipped by 0 bases and J by 4 bases, with 13 bases between them. The CDR3: CAWSVGRSGGNTIYF. The CDR3 nucleotides are TGTGCCTGGAGTGTTGGTAGGTCGGGCGGAAACACCATATATTTT.

The chain has TRBV19 and TRBJ1-2, with TRBD1 matching over 8 bases. From germline, CDR1 is LNHDA and CDR2 SQIVND (reference sequence). This CDR3 spans 15 amino acids. After removal of 4 bases from V and 5 bases from J, the junction contained 9 bases not matched to a gene. The CDR3 bases are TGTGCCAGTAGTACGACAGGGGACGCCTCTTATGGCTACACCTTC. This sequence encodes CASSTTGDASYGYTF.

The V and J genes are TRBV29-1 and TRBJ2-3; D is ambiguous. Trimming cost V 7 bases and J 1 base, with 12 bases left between them. In germline, CDR1 is SQVTM, CDR2 ANQGSEA. The CDR3 covers 13 residues. The CDR3: CSGSRSRTDTQYF. The CDR3 nucleotides read TGCAGCGGAAGTAGGTCACGCACAGATACGCAGTATTTT.

J is TRBJ2-1 and V is TRBV7-9; the D is unclear. Germline CDR1 reads SEHNR; CDR2 reads FQNEAQ (reference sequence). The length of the CDR3 is 13 residues. Trimming removed 1 base from V and 6 bases from J, with 7 bases in between. CDR3 protein: CASSLGVSNEQFF. The CDR3 DNA reads TGTGCCAGCAGCTTAGGAGTTTCCAATGAGCAGTTCTTC.

This rearrangement joins TRBV11-1 to TRBJ1-1; D is ambiguous. Germline CDR1 SGHAT, CDR2 FQDESV (reference sequence). Trimming took off 8 bases at V and 8 bases at J, with 18 bases between the two ends. The CDR3 runs to 13 residues. The CDR3 here is CASDDGKGSEAFF. CDR3 bases: TGTGCCAGCGATGACGGCAAAGGTTCGGAAGCTTTCTTT.

J is TRBJ2-2 and V is TRBV10-1; 8 nucleotides align to TRBD2. The ends lost 4 bases at V and 1 base at J; junction bases unmatched: 5. The CDR3 is 16 residues long. The V gene's germline CDR1 is WNHNN and CDR2 SYGVQD (reference sequence). The CDR3, as DNA: TGCGCCAGCAGTGTTTTTGCGGGGGGGAACACCGGGGAGCTGTTTTTT. Its protein product is CASSVFAGGNTGELFF.

The genes are TRBV18 and TRBJ1-5, with no clear D. CDR3 size: 17 residues. Germline-derived CDR1 and CDR2 are KGHSH and LQKENI. V was cut by 2 bases and J by 0 bases, with 14 bases left in between. The CDR3 DNA sequence: TGTGCCAGCTCACCATTATCCCTACAGAATAGCAATCAGCCCCAGCATTTT. Translation gives CASSPLSLQNSNQPQHF.

This sequence joins TRBV11-1 and TRBJ1-2; the D gene is possibly TRBD1 (6 bases). Germline values: CDR1 SGHAT, CDR2 FQDESV (reference sequence). The CDR3 has 15 residues. V lost 6 bases and J lost 1, with 15 bases in between. The CDR3 region has the DNA TGTGCCAGCAGACCTTCGACAGGTATTAACTATGGCTACACCTTC. This translates into CASRPSTGINYGYTF.

The gene calls are TRBV6-1 and TRBJ1-1; D is uncertain. V was trimmed by 10 bases and J by 9 bases, leaving 15 bases between them. Germline assignment: CDR1 MNHNS and CDR2 SASEGT. The CDR3 extends over 11 amino acids. The CDR3 nucleotides are TGTGCCACCTTATGGGAAGAAAAAGCTTTCTTT. Translated, it gives CATLWEEKAFF.

This clone was picked up one time. This chain uses TRBV19 with TRBJ1-3; 7 positions match TRBD1. Unmatched junction bases numbered 3, after V lost 5 bases and J lost 2 bases. There are 14 residues in the CDR3. Germline loops: CDR1 LNHDA, CDR2 SQIVND (reference sequence). The CDR3 DNA reads TGTGCCAGTAGTGTCACAGGGGCTGGAAACACCATATATTTT. It is translated as CASSVTGAGNTIYF. Using reference TRBV19 and TRBJ1-3 for the parts outside the CDR3, the full variable domain is DGGITQSPKYLFRKEGQNVTLSCEQNLNHDAMYWYRQDPGQGLRLIYYSQIVNDFQKGDIAEGYSVSREKKESFPLTVTSAQKNPTAFYLCASSVTGAGNTIYFGEGSWLTVV.

In its sample, this clone was seen once. The chain uses TRBV5-4 and TRBJ1-4; D not resolved. The ends were cut back, 2 bases at V and 0 bases at J, with 8 bases in the middle. This CDR3 spans 15 amino acids. CDR1 SGHNT and CDR2 YYREEE come from the germline V gene (reference sequence). DNA for the CDR3: TGTGCCAGCAGCTTCCGCGGCACAACTAATGAAAAACTGTTTTTT. The encoded protein is CASSFRGTTNEKLFF.

V gene TRBV25-1 combines with J gene TRBJ1-2; 8 bases are a match to TRBD1. Germline CDR1 MGHDK, CDR2 SYGVNS. Trimming took 6 bases from V and 0 from J; bases not matched to a gene: 9. The CDR3 extends over 16 amino acids. The CDR3 nucleotides are TGTGCCAGCAGCCCCGGGACAGGCGTTACTAACTATGGCTACACCTTC. Translated, it gives CASSPGTGVTNYGYTF.

The chain uses TRBV19 and TRBJ1-1; tentative D call: TRBD1 (5 bases). The CDR3 covers 13 residues. Trimming removed 4 bases at V and 8 bases at J, with 14 bases between. Per the germline V gene, CDR1 is LNHDA and CDR2 is SQIVND (reference sequence). This chain's CDR3 is CASSTRDHLEAFF. As DNA, the CDR3 is TGTGCCAGTAGTACCAGGGACCATTTGGAAGCTTTCTTT. Variable domain in full (rest from reference TRBV19 and TRBJ1-1): DGGITQSPKYLFRKEGQNVTLSCEQNLNHDAMYWYRQDPGQGLRLIYYSQIVNDFQKGDIAEGYSVSREKKESFPLTVTSAQKNPTAFYLCASSTRDHLEAFFGQGTRLTVV.

The gene calls are TRBV27 and TRBJ2-1; D is possibly TRBD2 (5 bases). This CDR3 comprises 14 residues. Between the trimmed V and J ends, which lost 5 bases and 4 bases, there was a span of 12 bases. Germline values: CDR1 MNHEY, CDR2 SMNVEV (reference sequence). CDR3 coding DNA: TGTGCCAGCAGTCCCCGGGGTAGTTACAATGAGCAGTTCTTC. Translation gives CASSPRGSYNEQFF.

This rearrangement joins TRBV7-2 to TRBJ2-7; 9 bases are shared with TRBD1. The germline CDR1 and CDR2 sequences are SGHTA and FQGNSA. The CDR3 spans 16 residues. Unmatched junction bases numbered 12, after V lost 5 bases and J lost 4 bases. In nucleotides, the CDR3 is TGTGCCAGCAGCCCATGGGGGATGGGGACAGGGTACGAGCAGTACTTC. It is translated as CASSPWGMGTGYEQYF.

This chain links TRBV4-2 with TRBJ2-1; D possibly matches TRBD1 or TRBD2 (5 bases each). V was clipped by 1 base and J by 7 bases, with 17 bases between them. Germline V gene lookup returns CDR1 LGHNA and CDR2 YNFKEQ. There are 16 residues in the CDR3. CDR3 in amino acids: CASSQGGRDPGNEQFF. Written as DNA, the CDR3 is TGTGCCAGCAGCCAAGGTGGCCGGGACCCCGGAAATGAGCAGTTCTTC.

As DNA, the CDR3 is TGCGCCAGCAGCGACCCACTAGCGGAGGTCTCCTACGAGCAGTACTTC. This gives the protein CASSDPLAEVSYEQYF. The genes are TRBV5-1 and TRBJ2-7, with 8 bases identical to TRBD2. The CDR3 sequence is 16 residues long. Germline V gene sequence: CDR1 SGHRS, CDR2 YFSETQ. After removal of 4 bases from V and 0 bases from J, the junction contained 9 bases not matched to a gene. Filled out from reference TRBV5-1 and TRBJ2-7, the complete variable domain reads KAGVTQTPRYLIKTRGQQVTLSCSPISGHRSVSWYQQTPGQGLQFLFEYFSETQRNKGNFPGRFSGRQFSNSRSEMNVSTLELGDSALYLCASSDPLAEVSYEQYFGPGTRLTVT.